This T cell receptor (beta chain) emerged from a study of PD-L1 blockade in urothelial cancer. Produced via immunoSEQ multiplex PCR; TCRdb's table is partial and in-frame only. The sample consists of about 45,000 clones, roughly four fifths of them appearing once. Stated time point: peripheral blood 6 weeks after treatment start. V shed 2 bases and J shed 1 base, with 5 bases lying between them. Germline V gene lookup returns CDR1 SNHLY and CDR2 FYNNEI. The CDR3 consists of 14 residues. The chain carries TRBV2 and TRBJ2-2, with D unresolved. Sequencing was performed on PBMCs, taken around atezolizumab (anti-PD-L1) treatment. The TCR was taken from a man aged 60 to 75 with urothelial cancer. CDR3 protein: CASSETQNTGELFF. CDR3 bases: TGTGCCAGCAGTGAAACACAGAACACCGGGGAGCTGTTTTTT.